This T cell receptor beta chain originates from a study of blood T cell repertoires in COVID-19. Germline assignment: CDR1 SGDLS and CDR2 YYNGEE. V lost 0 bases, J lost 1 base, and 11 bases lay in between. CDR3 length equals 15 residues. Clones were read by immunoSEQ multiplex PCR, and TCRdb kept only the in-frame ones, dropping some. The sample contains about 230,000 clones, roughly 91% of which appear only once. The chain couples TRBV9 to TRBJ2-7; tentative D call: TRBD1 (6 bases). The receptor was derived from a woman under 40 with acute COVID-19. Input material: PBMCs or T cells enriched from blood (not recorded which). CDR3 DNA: TGTGCCAGCAGCGTAGGTGGGGACAAATCCTACGAGCAGTACTTC. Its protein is CASSVGGDKSYEQYF.